This T cell receptor beta chain appears in the sequencing data of a study of a mutant IDH1 vaccine in newly diagnosed glioma. For the study at large: Former treatment meant radiotherapy, temozolomide, or both; the majority had gotten both. General study results and limits: Around 93% of patients showed vaccine-induced immune responses across multiple MHC alleles.

With V trimmed by 0 bases and J by 0 bases, 10 bases remained unmatched. The CDR3 spans 17 residues. Germline V gives CDR1 GTSNPN, CDR2 SVGIG (reference sequence). Time point noted: week 23, last vaccination. The content of each vaccine dose was 300 ug of mutant IDH1 20-mer peptide, and topical imiquimod accompanied it. Assay used: immunoSEQ multiplex PCR; TCRdb lists only in-frame clones, some missing. The profile shows some 33,000 clones, more than 75% of them singletons. As to this clone: What it recognizes is unknown.

V is TRBV30 and J is TRBJ1-1; TRBD1 matches 7 bases. The receptor was derived from a man aged 35-49 years with glioma. The sample here was PBMCs, taken from a glioma patient whose treatment included an IDH1 peptide vaccine. CDR3 DNA sequence: TGTGCCTGGAGTGTTAGGACAGGAGAATACATGAACACTGAAGCTTTCTTT. Protein sequence: CAWSVRTGEYMNTEAFF.